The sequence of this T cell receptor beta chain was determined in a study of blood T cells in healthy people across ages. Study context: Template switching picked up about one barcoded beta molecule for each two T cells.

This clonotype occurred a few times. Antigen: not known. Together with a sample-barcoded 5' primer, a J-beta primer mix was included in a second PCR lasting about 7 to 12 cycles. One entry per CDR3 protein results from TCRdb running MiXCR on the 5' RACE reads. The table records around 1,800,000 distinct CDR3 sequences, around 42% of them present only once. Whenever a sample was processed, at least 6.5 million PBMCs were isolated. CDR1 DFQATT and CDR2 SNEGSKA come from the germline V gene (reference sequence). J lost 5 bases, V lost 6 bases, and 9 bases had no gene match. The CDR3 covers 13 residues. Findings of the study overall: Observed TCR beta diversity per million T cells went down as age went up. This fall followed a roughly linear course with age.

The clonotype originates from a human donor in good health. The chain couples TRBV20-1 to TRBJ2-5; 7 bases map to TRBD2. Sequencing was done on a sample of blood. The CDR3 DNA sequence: TGCAGTGCCCCCCGGACTAGTGCGGAGACCCAGTACTTC. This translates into CSAPRTSAETQYF.